This TCR beta chain was sequenced for a study of CD8+ T cells in alopecia areata. Overall study context: Treated patients were given oral tofacitinib, which was dosed at 5 to 10 mg twice daily. Study-wide points: In patients, TCRs were shared less clearly than in mice, and HLA may possibly be involved. There were many expanded lesional clones persisting in scalp and blood during tofacitinib.

It was cDNA, reverse transcribed from extracted RNA, that served as the sequencing template. Generated by immunoSEQ multiplex PCR, the TCRdb table keeps only in-frame clones and is missing some. This table holds a few hundred thousand clones, 45% to 70% found once. V was pared by 10 bases and J by 7 bases, with 9 bases of the junction left unmatched. This CDR3 is built from 13 residues. Germline values: CDR1 SNHLY, CDR2 FYNNEI. With respect to this clone: The antigen remains unidentified.

Treatment described: oral pan-JAK inhibitor, 5-10 mg twice daily. Samples from alopecia areata patients were lesional scalp punch biopsies and peripheral blood. This rearrangement joins TRBV2 to TRBJ1-2; TRBD1 matches at 10 bases. The clonotype originates from a human donor with alopecia areata. The source material was CD4+ T cells sorted from blood, sampled around week 54, from a patient treated with tofacitinib. The CDR3 here is CAIPRRTGGGYTF. Here the CDR3 DNA reads TGTGCCATCCCCAGACGGACAGGGGGTGGCTACACCTTC.